This is a list of T cell receptor beta chains from one sample in a study of blood T cells in healthy people across ages. TCRdb fed the 5' RACE reads into MiXCR, producing one record per CDR3 protein. Found here are 1.5 million to 2 million distinct CDR3 sequences, almost 35% of them singletons; the top ten hold 10% to 12%. Sequences were obtained from blood. The receptors were sampled from a woman aged 25 to 39 in good health. CDR3s include the opening cysteine and the closing phenylalanine or tryptophan. D genes are given only for firm matches. Rows give clone size only sometimes, using once, few, many, or a class for an expanded clone.

CDR3 DNA	CDR3 protein	V gene	J gene	clone size	D gene
TGTGCCAGCTCACCATCGGAGGGGGCGGGCGAGCAGTACTTC	CASSPSEGAGEQYF	TRBV18	TRBJ2-7	few	NA
TGTGCCAGCATATTTCCGGGACCCCATGGGCCTGAAGCTTTCTTT	CASIFPGPHGPEAFF	TRBV27	TRBJ1-1	NA	NA
TGCGCCAGCAGCCAAGTTTCCCTATCCAATGAGCAGTTCTTC	CASSQVSLSNEQFF	TRBV4-1	TRBJ2-1	few	NA
TGTGCCAGCAGCCAAGCGGGCCTCACCGGGGAGCTGTTTTTT	CASSQAGLTGELFF	TRBV3-1	TRBJ2-2	NA	NA
TGCAGTGCTAGAGATCTCCATTTGGGAGAAGCTTTCTTT	CSARDLHLGEAFF	TRBV20-1	TRBJ1-1	many	NA
TGCAGTGCCAGACGCGGGGGGGAGGGGACCCAGTACTTC	CSARRGGEGTQYF	TRBV20-1	TRBJ2-5	NA	TRBD2
TGTGCCACCAGTGATTGGACAGAAAGCTACACCTTC	CATSDWTESYTF	TRBV24-1	TRBJ1-2	few	NA
TGCAGTGCTGGCCTTCTATCCGGGACTAGCGGGGACACAGATACGCAGTATTTT	CSAGLLSGTSGDTDTQYF	TRBV20-1	TRBJ2-3	NA	TRBD2
TGTGCCAGCAGACTAACAGGGGGCCACACTGAAGCTTTCTTT	CASRLTGGHTEAFF	TRBV25-1	TRBJ1-1	NA	TRBD1
TGTGCCAGCAGCCCCTCTAGCGGGGGAAACACAGATACGCAGTATTTT	CASSPSSGGNTDTQYF	TRBV3-1	TRBJ2-3	few	TRBD2
TGTGCCAGCAGCACTAAACGGATTGTGGGGGAAAGCTCCTACAATGAGCAGTTCTTC	CASSTKRIVGESSYNEQFF	TRBV12-1	TRBJ2-1	NA	NA
TGTGCCAGCAGCGGGACATGGAAAGAGACCCAGTACTTC	CASSGTWKETQYF	TRBV6-1	TRBJ2-5	NA	NA
TGTGCCAGCAGCCAAATCGGAGGTGGACCCGTCCTTGAGCAGTACTTC	CASSQIGGGPVLEQYF	TRBV12-3/TRBV12-4	TRBJ2-7	few	NA
TGCAGCGTGTACACCGGGTTCTCGGTGGCTGAAGCTTTCTTT	CSVYTGFSVAEAFF	TRBV29-1	TRBJ1-1	NA	NA
TGTGCCAGCAGTCCCCTAGCGGGAGGCAATGAGCAGTTCTTC	CASSPLAGGNEQFF	TRBV11-1	TRBJ2-1	many	TRBD2
TGTGCCAGCAGCCAAGAATTCGGGGGGGCCCCACATACGCAGTATTTT	CASSQEFGGAPHTQYF	TRBV4-2	TRBJ2-3	NA	TRBD2
TGTGCCGGCAGCCGAACGGCGGGGGCAGGGGATGGCTACACCTTC	CAGSRTAGAGDGYTF	TRBV11-2	TRBJ1-2	NA	NA
TGTGCCAGCAGTTACTCCGGATCTTGGACAGATACGCAGTATTTT	CASSYSGSWTDTQYF	TRBV6-6	TRBJ2-3	few	NA
TGTGTCAGCAGCGTTTCGGGATTGGGGGTAGATACGCAGTATTTT	CVSSVSGLGVDTQYF	TRBV9	TRBJ2-3	NA	NA
TGTGCCAGCAGCTCGGACTTCCCTGGGTATGAGCAGTTCTTC	CASSSDFPGYEQFF	TRBV7-8	TRBJ2-1	few	NA
TGCAGTGCTAGATCAATTGCAGGGGGCATAGACGAGCAGTACTTC	CSARSIAGGIDEQYF	TRBV20-1	TRBJ2-7	few	TRBD1
TGCGCCAGCAGCCAAGATCTGACCCAGCGGGAGTTCAATGAGCAGTTCTTC	CASSQDLTQREFNEQFF	TRBV4-1	TRBJ2-1	few	TRBD2
TGTGCCTGGAGTGCACAGGGGTATCAGCCCCAGCATTTT	CAWSAQGYQPQHF	TRBV30	TRBJ1-5	NA	TRBD1